Below are 17 T cell receptor beta chains sequenced from a single sample in a study of T cells expressing NK-cell markers. TCRdb derives one entry per CDR3 protein from the 5' RACE reads, leaving out DNA. The sample table sets out approximately 550,000 distinct CDR3 sequences. The sequenced sample was blood T cells: a sorted CD56 or NKG2C T cell subset, CD4+ or CD8+ T cells, or bulk PBMC T cells (not recorded which). Receptors were obtained from a young man in good health.

The chain carries TRBV12-3 or TRBV12-4 and TRBJ1-1; TCRdb's D call, TRBD1, is unchecked because there is no DNA. The CDR3 is 15 residues long. CDR3 sequence reads: CASSFSPGSNTEAFF.

This chain links TRBV10-2 with TRBJ2-4; the D call from TCRdb, TRBD1, cannot be confirmed without DNA. Germline V gene data show CDR1 as WSHSY and CDR2 as SAAADI. The CDR3 spans 13 residues. The CDR3 is CASSVTGVDIQYF.

The rearrangement links TRBV10-3 to TRBJ2-2; lacking DNA, the TRBD1 call made by TCRdb goes unchecked. The CDR3 sequence is 15 residues long. CDR1 and CDR2 from the germline V gene are ENHRY and SYGVKD. CDR3 sequence: CAISESRGDTGELFF.

This chain uses TRBV6-1 with TRBJ2-4; with no DNA, the TCRdb D assignment of TRBD1 cannot be verified. The CDR3 is made up of 12 amino acids. The V gene's germline CDR1 is MNHNS and CDR2 SASEGT. The CDR3 sequence: CASSPGRNIQYF.

This chain links TRBV28 with TRBJ2-7; TCRdb's D call, TRBD1, is unchecked because there is no DNA. The CDR3 loop spans 16 amino acids. Looked up from germline, CDR1 is MDHEN and CDR2 is SYDVKM. The CDR3 loop is CATKSTDRGLPGEQYF.

The rearrangement joins TRBV9 to TRBJ2-1. CDR3 length: 13 residues. Germline V gene data show CDR1 as SGDLS and CDR2 as YYNGEE. The CDR3: CASSADSYNEQFF.

This rearrangement joins TRBV30 to TRBJ1-5. The CDR3 is 12 amino acids. Germline V gives CDR1 GTSNPN, CDR2 SVGIG (reference sequence). The CDR3 spells CAWSDSNQPQHF. Supplemented by reference TRBV30 and TRBJ1-5, the full variable domain reads SQTIHQWPATLVQPVGSPLSLECTVEGTSNPNLYWYRQAAGRGLQLLFYSVGIGQISSEVPQNLSASRPQDRQFILSSKKLLLSDSGFYLCAWSDSNQPQHFGDGTRLSIL.

This rearrangement joins TRBV4-1 to TRBJ2-1; the TCRdb call, TRBD2, lacks DNA for checking. Germline CDR1 reads MGHRA; CDR2 reads YSYEKL. This CDR3 has 15 residues. This chain's CDR3 is CASSHGGLAIDEQFF.

The chain joins TRBV6-1 to TRBJ2-1. The CDR3 contains 11 residues. CDR1 and CDR2 (germline): MNHNS, SASEGT. The CDR3 here is CASNTDREQFF.

J is TRBJ1-5 and V is TRBV12-3 or TRBV12-4; the D call of TRBD1 rests on TCRdb alone, since no DNA is present to check it. This CDR3 has 17 residues. CDR3 protein: CASSLGLSMGGDQPQHF.

V usage is TRBV28 and J usage is TRBJ1-3. The CDR3 loop spans 13 amino acids. Germline V lookup: CDR1 MDHEN, CDR2 SYDVKM. The CDR3 here is CASSPRSGNTIYF.

V and J are TRBV11-2 and TRBJ2-1; checking the TCRdb D call of TRBD2 is not possible without DNA. This CDR3 contains 13 residues. CDR1 and CDR2 (germline): SGHAT, FQNNGV. The CDR3 is CASSLDPGTRRFF.

V usage is TRBV6-1 and J usage is TRBJ2-5; the TCRdb call, TRBD2, lacks DNA for checking. Per the germline V gene, CDR1 is MNHNS and CDR2 is SASEGT. The CDR3 length is 13 residues. This chain's CDR3 is CASSQTSRETQYF.

The chain is built from TRBV28 and TRBJ2-7. The CDR3 covers 17 residues. CDR1 and CDR2 (germline): MDHEN, SYDVKM. CDR3: CASSFRVSKTVPYEQYF.

The chain joins TRBV20-1 to TRBJ2-3; the TRBD2 assignment by TCRdb is unverifiable without DNA. This CDR3 has 19 residues. Germline values: CDR1 DFQATT, CDR2 SNEGSKA (reference sequence). The CDR3: CSARDSYPKASASTDTQYF.

This chain joins TRBV20-1 and TRBJ1-2; TCRdb lists TRBD1, though no DNA is available to test this call. The V gene's germline CDR1 is DFQATT and CDR2 SNEGSKA (reference sequence). The CDR3 is 13 amino acids. This CDR3 is CSATGGTVSGYTF.

V and J are TRBV5-1 and TRBJ1-4; with no DNA, the TCRdb D assignment of TRBD1 cannot be verified. The CDR3 extends over 14 amino acids. Germline CDR1 is SGHRS and CDR2 is YFSETQ. CDR3: CASSDRSTNEKLFF.